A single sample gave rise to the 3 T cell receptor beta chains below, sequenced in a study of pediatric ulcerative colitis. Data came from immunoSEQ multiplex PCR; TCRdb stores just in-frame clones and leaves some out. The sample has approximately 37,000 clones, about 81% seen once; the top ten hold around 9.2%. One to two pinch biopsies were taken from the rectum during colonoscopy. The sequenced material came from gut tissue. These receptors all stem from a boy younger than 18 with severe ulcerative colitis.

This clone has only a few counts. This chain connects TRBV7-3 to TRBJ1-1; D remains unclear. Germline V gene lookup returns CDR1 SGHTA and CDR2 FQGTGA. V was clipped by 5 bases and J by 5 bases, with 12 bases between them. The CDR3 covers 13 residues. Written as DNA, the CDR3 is TGTGCCAGCAGCGCACATGGCGGGACTGAAGCTTTCTTT. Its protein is CASSAHGGTEAFF.

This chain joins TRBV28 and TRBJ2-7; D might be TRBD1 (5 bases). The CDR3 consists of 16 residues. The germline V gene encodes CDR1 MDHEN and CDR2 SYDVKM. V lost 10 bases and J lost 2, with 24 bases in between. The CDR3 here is CATKTISGPWTYEQYF. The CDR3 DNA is TGTGCCACCAAGACAATTTCAGGGCCGTGGACCTACGAGCAGTACTTC.

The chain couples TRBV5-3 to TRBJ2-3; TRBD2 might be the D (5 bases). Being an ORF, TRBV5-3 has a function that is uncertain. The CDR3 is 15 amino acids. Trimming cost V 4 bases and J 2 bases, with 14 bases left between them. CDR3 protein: CARSPYERDTDTQYF. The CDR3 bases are TGTGCCAGAAGCCCGTATGAGAGGGACACAGATACGCAGTATTTT.